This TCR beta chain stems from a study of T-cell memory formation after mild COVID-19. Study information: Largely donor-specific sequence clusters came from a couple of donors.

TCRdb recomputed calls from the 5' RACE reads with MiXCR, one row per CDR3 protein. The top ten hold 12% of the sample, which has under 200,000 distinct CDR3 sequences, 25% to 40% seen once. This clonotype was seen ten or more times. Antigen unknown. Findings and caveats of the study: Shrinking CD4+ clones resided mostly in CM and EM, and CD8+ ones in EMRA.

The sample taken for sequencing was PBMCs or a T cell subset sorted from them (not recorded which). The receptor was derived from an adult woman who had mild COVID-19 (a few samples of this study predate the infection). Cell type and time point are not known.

The CDR3: CASRPSPGQFYGYTF. The CDR3 coding sequence is TGCGCCAGCAGGCCGTCTCCGGGACAATTCTATGGCTACACCTTC. The genes are TRBV5-1 and TRBJ1-2, with TRBD1 as a possible D gene (6 bases). Per germline, CDR1 SGHRS and CDR2 YFSETQ. Trimming shortened V by 5 bases and J by 4 bases, and 18 bases separated the two germline ends. This CDR3 has 15 residues.